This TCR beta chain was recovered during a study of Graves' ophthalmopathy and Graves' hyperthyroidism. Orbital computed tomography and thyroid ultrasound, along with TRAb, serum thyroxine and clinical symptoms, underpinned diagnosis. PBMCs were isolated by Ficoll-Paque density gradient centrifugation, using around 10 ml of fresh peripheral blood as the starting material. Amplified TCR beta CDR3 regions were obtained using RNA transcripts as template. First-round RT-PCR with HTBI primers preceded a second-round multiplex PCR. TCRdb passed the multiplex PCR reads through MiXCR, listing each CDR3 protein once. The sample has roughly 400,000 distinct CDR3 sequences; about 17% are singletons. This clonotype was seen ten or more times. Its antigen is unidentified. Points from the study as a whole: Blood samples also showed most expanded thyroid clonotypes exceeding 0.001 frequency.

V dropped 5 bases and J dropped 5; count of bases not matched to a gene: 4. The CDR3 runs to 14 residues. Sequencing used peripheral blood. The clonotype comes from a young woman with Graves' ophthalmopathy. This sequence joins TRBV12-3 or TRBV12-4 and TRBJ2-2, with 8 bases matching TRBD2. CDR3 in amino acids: CASSSGGSTGELFF. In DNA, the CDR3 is TGTGCCAGCAGTAGCGGGGGTTCTACCGGGGAGCTGTTTTTT.